This T cell receptor (beta chain) was documented in a study of T cell responses to AZD1222 COVID-19 vaccine. Germline CDR1 MNHEY, CDR2 SVGAGI. This CDR3 is built from 14 residues. V dropped 6 bases and J dropped 2 bases, with 11 bases sitting between them. The repertoire was sequenced with immunoSEQ multiplex PCR; TCRdb's copy has only in-frame clones and lacks some. The sample carries 100,000 to 150,000 clones, about 82% recorded once. The chain combines TRBV6-5 with TRBJ2-1; no clear D gene. The receptor was derived from an adult in good health. The specimen was peripheral blood, collected on day 0 of AZD1222 vaccination. CDR3 loop: CASSHQDTYNEQFF. In DNA form, the CDR3 reads TGTGCCAGCAGCCACCAGGATACCTACAATGAGCAGTTCTTC.